The rows below give T cell receptor beta chains drawn from one sample of a study of blood T cell repertoires in COVID-19. The assay was immunoSEQ multiplex PCR, and TCRdb's table has in-frame clones only and misses some. The sample yields about 5,000 clones, around 89% seen once. The sequencing input was peripheral blood. The receptors shown here come from an older man with COVID-19, enrolled during active disease. Each CDR3 is given with its conserved first and last residue. Fields, in order: CDR3 DNA, CDR3 protein, D gene, clone size, J gene, V gene. The D gene is left open where the match is weak. The size of a clone is reported for some rows only, either as once, few or many, or as a class for expanded clones.

TGTGCCAGCAGCTTAGCAGGAGCTGGAAACACCATATATTTT,CASSLAGAGNTIYF,.,.,TRBJ1-3,TRBV7-2
TGTGCCAGCAACCTAGCGGGAGGGGGTAACACCGGGGAGCTGTTTTTT,CASNLAGGGNTGELFF,TRBD2,.,TRBJ2-2,TRBV7-2
TGTGCCAGCAGCGACACCAAAGCGGGACTAGCGGTTTACGAGCAGTACTTC,CASSDTKAGLAVYEQYF,TRBD2,.,TRBJ2-7,TRBV7-9
TGTGCCACCAGTGACCCAGGGGGCAATGAGCAGTTCTTC,CATSDPGGNEQFF,TRBD1,.,TRBJ2-1,TRBV24-1
TGTGCCAGCAGCATACTTAGCGGGACCTACAATGAGCAGTTCTTC,CASSILSGTYNEQFF,TRBD2,once,TRBJ2-1,TRBV6-5
TGTGCCTGGAGTGTACAGCCGGTCCAAGGGGCCTACGAGCAGTACTTC,CAWSVQPVQGAYEQYF,.,.,TRBJ2-7,TRBV30
TGTGCCAGCAGTGAAACGGGGAGGGCCTATGGCTACACCTTC,CASSETGRAYGYTF,.,once,TRBJ1-2,TRBV6-4
TGCGCCAGCAGCCAAGAGGGCCAGGATGCCTATAATTCACCCCTCCACTTT,CASSQEGQDAYNSPLHF,.,.,TRBJ1-6,TRBV4-1
TGTGCCAGCAGCTTCCGACAGAACACAGATACGCAGTATTTT,CASSFRQNTDTQYF,.,.,TRBJ2-3,TRBV7-2
TGCAGCGCCAGGCCCGCCAGGGGCGGCTATGGCTACACCTTC,CSARPARGGYGYTF,.,.,TRBJ1-2,TRBV29-1
TGTGCCAGCAGCCGGACAGGATATGACAATGAGCAGTTCTTC,CASSRTGYDNEQFF,TRBD1,few,TRBJ2-1,TRBV2
TGTGCCAGCAGCCCCACTAGCGGGGCCTACAATGAGCAGTTCTTC,CASSPTSGAYNEQFF,TRBD2,.,TRBJ2-1,TRBV7-6
TGTGCCAGCAGCCAAGCGCATGGACAACAGCATTTT,CASSQAHGQQHF,.,.,TRBJ1-5,TRBV3-1/TRBV3-2
TGTGCCTGGAGCCAGGGGGCCACTGAAGCTTTCTTT,CAWSQGATEAFF,TRBD1,.,TRBJ1-1,TRBV30
TGTGCCAGCAAGGGACAGGGGGACAACTATGGCTACACCTTC,CASKGQGDNYGYTF,TRBD1,.,TRBJ1-2,TRBV2
TGCGCCAGCAGCCAAGATCTGCCTAGGGGCTACACCTTC,CASSQDLPRGYTF,.,once,TRBJ1-2,TRBV4-1
TGTGCCAGCAGTTTTGGAAGGGGGGGCTACACCTTC,CASSFGRGGYTF,.,.,TRBJ1-2,TRBV12-3/TRBV12-4
TGTGCCATCATGGGGGCCACGAACACTGAAGCTTTCTTT,CAIMGATNTEAFF,.,.,TRBJ1-1,TRBV10-3
TGCGCCAGCAGCCCAGGACAGGGCTCCTACGAGCAGTACTTC,CASSPGQGSYEQYF,TRBD1,.,TRBJ2-7,TRBV10-1
TGCGCCAGCAGCAACTGGGACAGCCAAGCTCAGTATGGCTACACCTTC,CASSNWDSQAQYGYTF,TRBD1,.,TRBJ1-2,TRBV4-1
TGTGCCAGCAGCCCCTACGGGGGCTCCTACGAGCAGTACTTC,CASSPYGGSYEQYF,.,.,TRBJ2-7,TRBV3-1/TRBV3-2
TGTGCCAGCAGCCTCTTCACAGATACGCAGTATTTT,CASSLFTDTQYF,.,once,TRBJ2-3,TRBV7-2
TGTGCCAGCGGACATTGGCCCCAGTACTTC,CASGHWPQYF,.,.,TRBJ2-5,TRBV10-3
TGTGCCATCGGGCTAGCGGGGACCACCTACGAGCAGTACTTC,CAIGLAGTTYEQYF,TRBD2,.,TRBJ2-7,TRBV10-3
TGTGCCAGCAGTAGACTAGCGAACTCCTACGAGCAGTACTTC,CASSRLANSYEQYF,TRBD2,.,TRBJ2-7,TRBV2
TGTGCCAGCAGCTTAGGGGCCTTTAGCAATCAGCCCCAGCATTTT,CASSLGAFSNQPQHF,.,.,TRBJ1-5,TRBV7-6
TGTGCCAGTAGTATCCGACAGGGATTAGGGGCTAACTATGGCTACACCTTC,CASSIRQGLGANYGYTF,TRBD1,.,TRBJ1-2,TRBV19
TGTGCCATTCCCTCGCGGGAGACCCAGTACTTC,CAIPSRETQYF,.,.,TRBJ2-5,TRBV7-9
TGTGCCAGCAGCGAACTGGACAGGGCGGAGCTGTTTTTT,CASSELDRAELFF,TRBD1,few,TRBJ2-2,TRBV7-2
TGTGCCAGCAGCTTAGAAGGGGCGGGGAGAGAGACCCAGTACTTC,CASSLEGAGRETQYF,.,.,TRBJ2-5,TRBV7-9